This TCR beta chain comes out of a study of T cells in tuberculosis. On average about 100,000 T cells per donor were immunosequenced. The germline CDR1 and CDR2 sequences are SNHLY and FYNNEI. V was trimmed by 7 bases and J by 5 bases, leaving 23 bases between them. The CDR3 spans 16 residues. Only in-frame clones appear in the TCRdb table, and some are missing; sequencing was by immunoSEQ multiplex PCR. Of more than 30,000 clones in the sample, 97% are singletons; the top ten hold 6.2%. Sample: PBMCs. The gene calls are TRBV2 and TRBJ2-5, with D possibly matching TRBD2 (6 bases). This TCR was sampled from a donor aged 10-30 years with latent tuberculosis or without tuberculosis infection. CDR3 protein: CASIPGGEFGDETQYF. The CDR3 nucleotides are TGTGCCAGCATCCCAGGCGGGGAGTTTGGGGATGAGACCCAGTACTTC.